This TCR beta chain stems from a study of human T cells and chemical hapten exposure. From the RACE reads, TCRdb called clonotypes with MiXCR, one entry per CDR3 protein. The sample includes just under 350,000 distinct CDR3 sequences, around 7% of them seen just once. This clonotype was counted between two and nine times. Antigen specificity is unknown. The CDR3 covers 17 residues. V shed 6 bases and J 4 bases; nucleotides not matched to a gene: 13. General study results and limits: There were significantly more large CDR3 similarity clusters among expanded TCRs than among controls.

Time point indicated: patch test 1, 2 weeks after DPC sensitization. Treatment meaning: therapeutic diphenylcyclopropenone sensitization with weekly scalp DPC. This clonotype was sampled from a young woman with alopecia areata. Some clones in this sample may be carry-over from other donors' samples. The chain is built from TRBV12-3 or TRBV12-4 and TRBJ1-4; 8 nucleotides align to TRBD1. The sequencing used whole blood, collected in connection with sensitization to the hapten diphenylcyclopropenone (DPC). In nucleotides, the CDR3 is TGTGCCAGCAGCTCCCGCTGGGGACAGGTGATTAATGAAAAACTGTTTTTT. This translates into CASSSRWGQVINEKLFF.